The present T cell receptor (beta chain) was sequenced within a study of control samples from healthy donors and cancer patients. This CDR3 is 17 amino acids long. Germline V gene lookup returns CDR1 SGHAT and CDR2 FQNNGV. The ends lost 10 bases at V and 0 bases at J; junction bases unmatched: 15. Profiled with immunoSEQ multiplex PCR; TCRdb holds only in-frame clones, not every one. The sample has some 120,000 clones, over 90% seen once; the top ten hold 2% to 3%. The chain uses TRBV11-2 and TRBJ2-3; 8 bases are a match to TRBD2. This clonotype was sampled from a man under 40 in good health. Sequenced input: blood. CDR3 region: CAIPPSGRGGSTDTQYF. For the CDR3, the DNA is TGTGCCATACCCCCCTCTGGACGGGGGGGAAGCACAGATACGCAGTATTTT.